These T cell receptor beta chains were read from a single sample in a study of CD4 T cells in relation to SARS-CoV-2 and coronaviruses. Only in-frame clones appear in the TCRdb table, and some are missing; sequencing was by immunoSEQ multiplex PCR. The sample comprises roughly 18,000 clones, around three quarters of which are singletons, and roughly a tenth rests with the top ten. No antigens are known for them. Source material: CD4+ T cells from PBMCs, cultured in vitro. These receptors were obtained from a human donor in good health. Both conserved end residues are part of each CDR3. Each record gives: D gene, V gene, J gene, clone size, CDR3 protein, CDR3 DNA. A D gene is named only where the DNA matches it firmly. Clone size is not always given. Where it is, it says once, few, many or a class for expanded clones.

>.|TRBV10-1|TRBJ2-5|.
CASSEKVQETQYF
TGCGCCAGCAGTGAGAAGGTACAAGAGACCCAGTACTTC
>TRBD1|TRBV2|TRBJ1-5|.
CASKGGTDFSPQHF
TGTGCCAGCAAGGGGGGGACAGACTTTAGTCCCCAGCATTTT
>.|TRBV29-1|TRBJ2-5|.
CSVMEGFTETQYF
TGCAGCGTTATGGAGGGCTTTACGGAGACCCAGTACTTC
>.|TRBV28|TRBJ1-6|.
CASRLGGARGAPLHF
TGTGCCAGCAGGTTAGGGGGGGCTCGAGGGGCACCCCTCCACTTT
>TRBD2|TRBV6-1|TRBJ2-1|.
CASSEALAGEVSSYNEQFF
TGTGCCAGCAGTGAAGCGCTAGCGGGGGAGGTGAGCTCCTACAATGAGCAGTTCTTC
>TRBD1|TRBV27|TRBJ2-2|.
CASSLPQGGSGELFF
TGTGCCAGCAGTTTACCACAGGGGGGAAGCGGGGAGCTGTTTTTT
>.|TRBV18|TRBJ1-4|.
CASAGGRNEKLFF
TGTGCCAGCGCCGGGGGGAGAAATGAAAAACTGTTTTTT
>.|TRBV4-2|TRBJ1-4|.
CASSQDKGGPGFF
TGTGCCAGCAGCCAAGATAAGGGGGGCCCGGGATTTTTT
>.|TRBV4-1|TRBJ2-7|.
CASSRQDATYEQYF
TGCGCCAGCAGCCGCCAGGACGCAACCTACGAGCAGTACTTC
>.|TRBV5-1|TRBJ2-7|.
CASSLASLSYEQYF
TGCGCCAGCAGCTTGGCCAGTCTTTCCTACGAGCAGTACTTC
>TRBD1|TRBV3-1/TRBV3-2|TRBJ1-5|.
CASSQGQGVNQPQHF
TGTGCCAGCAGCCAAGGACAGGGGGTCAATCAGCCCCAGCATTTT
>.|TRBV7-3|TRBJ2-2|.
CASSRTGPAGELFF
TGTGCCAGCAGCCGGACCGGGCCTGCCGGGGAGCTGTTTTTT
>TRBD1|TRBV14|TRBJ2-1|.
CASSQRQGVYNEQFF
TGTGCCAGCAGCCAGCGACAGGGGGTCTACAATGAGCAGTTCTTC
>.|TRBV6-6|TRBJ1-5|.
CASSRGRTSNQPQHF
TGTGCCAGCAGTAGGGGACGGACTAGCAATCAGCCCCAGCATTTT
>.|TRBV7-9|TRBJ1-4|.
CASSLVGGSANEKLFF
TGTGCCAGCAGCTTGGTGGGTGGGTCGGCTAATGAAAAACTGTTTTTT
>.|TRBV5-1|TRBJ2-2|.
CASSPLGDWTGELFF
TGCGCCAGCAGCCCCCTCGGGGATTGGACCGGGGAGCTGTTTTTT
>.|TRBV18|TRBJ1-2|few
CASSPTLRGDLSDYTF
TGTGCCAGCTCACCTACGCTCCGCGGGGACCTAAGCGACTACACCTTC
>.|TRBV6-2/TRBV6-3|TRBJ2-3|.
CASSSQEPRADTQYF
TGTGCCAGCAGTTCGCAGGAACCCAGAGCGGATACGCAGTATTTT
>.|TRBV6-1|TRBJ2-5|.
CASSEDYGVQETQYF
TGTGCCAGCAGTGAAGATTACGGCGTTCAAGAGACCCAGTACTTC
>.|TRBV30|TRBJ1-6|.
CAWRDTYNSPLHF
TGTGCCTGGCGGGACACCTATAATTCACCCCTCCACTTT
>.|TRBV6-2/TRBV6-3|TRBJ1-5|few
CASSPGPTLDQPQHF
TGTGCCAGCAGCCCCGGCCCGACACTCGATCAGCCCCAGCATTTT
>.|TRBV5-1|TRBJ2-5|.
CASSQRGETQYF
TGCGCCAGCAGTCAAAGGGGGGAGACCCAGTACTTC
>.|TRBV19|TRBJ1-2|.
CASREDSYGGYGYTF
TGTGCCAGTAGAGAGGACAGCTATGGTGGGTATGGCTACACCTTC
>.|TRBV19|TRBJ1-4|.
CASGDMANEKLFF
TGTGCCAGTGGGGATATGGCTAATGAAAAACTGTTTTTT
>TRBD1|TRBV6-1|TRBJ1-6|.
CASSEFRTGPTLHF
TGTGCCAGCAGTGAATTCAGGACAGGTCCTACCCTCCACTTT
>.|TRBV29-1|TRBJ1-1|few
CSVRKNPEAFF
TGCAGCGTGCGGAAGAACCCTGAAGCTTTCTTT
>.|TRBV5-4|TRBJ1-4|.
CASSLELSRNEKLFF
TGTGCCAGCAGCTTGGAGCTAAGTCGGAATGAAAAACTGTTTTTT
>.|TRBV27|TRBJ2-3|once
CASSLNLPRDTQYF
TGTGCCAGCAGTTTAAACCTCCCCAGAGATACGCAGTATTTT
>TRBD2|TRBV4-1|TRBJ2-1|.
CASSQVSGLAGGPNEQFF
TGCGCCAGCAGCCAAGTCTCAGGACTAGCGGGAGGGCCCAATGAGCAGTTCTTC
>TRBD2|TRBV5-8|TRBJ2-1|.
CASSLSSGLAGGQYNEQFF
TGTGCCAGCAGCTTGAGTTCGGGACTAGCGGGAGGACAATACAATGAGCAGTTCTTC
>TRBD2|TRBV6-8|TRBJ2-3|.
CASSYSIRTSGDSDTQYF
TGTGCCAGCAGTTACTCGATCAGGACTAGCGGGGATTCAGATACGCAGTATTTT
>.|TRBV11-2|TRBJ2-3|.
CASSIVRDTQYF
TGTGCCAGCAGCATAGTGAGAGATACGCAGTATTTT
>.|TRBV6-5|TRBJ1-3|.
CASSRTGVDTIYF
TGTGCCAGCAGCCGTACGGGGGTGGACACCATATATTTT
>.|TRBV11-2|TRBJ2-3|few
CASTFRKAADTQYF
TGTGCCAGCACCTTTAGGAAGGCCGCAGATACGCAGTATTTT
>.|TRBV28|TRBJ2-7|.
CASTSWENEQYF
TGTGCCAGCACCTCGTGGGAAAACGAGCAGTACTTC
>.|TRBV7-8|TRBJ1-5|.
CASSLDLSNQPQHF
TGTGCCAGCAGCTTAGACCTAAGCAATCAGCCCCAGCATTTT
>.|TRBV13|TRBJ1-1|.
CASSLGLGGWNTEAFF
TGTGCCAGCAGCTTAGGCCTAGGAGGTTGGAACACTGAAGCTTTCTTT
>.|TRBV5-1|TRBJ2-3|.
CASSLVGRTTDTQYF
TGCGCCAGCAGCTTGGTAGGGCGGACCACAGATACGCAGTATTTT
>TRBD1|TRBV30|TRBJ2-6|.
CAWRRGRLGGANVLTF
TGTGCCTGGAGGAGGGGGCGGTTGGGAGGGGCCAACGTCCTGACTTTC
>TRBD2|TRBV3-1/TRBV3-2|TRBJ2-1|.
CASSQGRESRQFF
TGTGCCAGCAGCCAAGGGCGGGAGAGTAGGCAGTTCTTC
>.|TRBV10-3|TRBJ2-3|large
CAISELGDTQYF
TGTGCCATCAGTGAGTTGGGAGATACGCAGTATTTT
>.|TRBV5-3|TRBJ2-3|.
CARSLQGLRKSTDTQYF
TGTGCCAGAAGCTTGCAGGGACTCCGAAAAAGCACAGATACGCAGTATTTT
>TRBD2|TRBV29-1|TRBJ2-5|.
CSVSGSRGETQYF
TGCAGCGTTTCCGGTTCGCGGGGGGAGACCCAGTACTTC
>.|TRBV3-1/TRBV3-2|TRBJ1-2|.
CASSPGLRSGNYGYTF
TGTGCCAGCAGCCCAGGACTGCGATCTGGGAACTATGGCTACACCTTC